The rows below give T cell receptor beta chains drawn from one sample of a study of blood T cell repertoires in COVID-19. Sequencing was performed with immunoSEQ multiplex PCR; in TCRdb, only in-frame clones are kept and a portion is missing. The sample carries about 350,000 clones, around 90% recorded once. The sample taken for sequencing was peripheral blood. The source is a woman between 18 and 29 years old who had recovered from COVID-19. Each CDR3 is given with its conserved first and last residue.

V: TRBV2
CDR3: CASSELRGEQFF

V: TRBV11-3
CDR3: CASSPDAMGAGAFF

V: TRBV27
CDR3: CASSLAGAYGNTIYF

V: TRBV30
CDR3: CAWSFRGHDGYTF

V: TRBV7-2
CDR3: CASSPDSRYNSPLHF

V: TRBV18
CDR3: CASSPKGHTKNEQFF

V: TRBV4-1
CDR3: CASSRGGSYGYTF

V: TRBV25-1
CDR3: CASSEFGVEAFF

V: TRBV9
CDR3: CASSPRVDSSGNTIYF

V: TRBV18
CDR3: CASSPRMTGQGNEKLFF

V: TRBV5-6
CDR3: CASSLGQGLNSPLHF

V: TRBV4-1
CDR3: CASSFRTGVDRNYGYTF

V: TRBV7-2
CDR3: CASSTRGGQTNYGYTF

V: TRBV9
CDR3: CASSDGQGSSGANVLTF

V: TRBV6-1
CDR3: CASSEAGVRNTEAFF